A single sample is the source of the 26 T cell receptor beta chains below, sequenced in a study of T cell changes during pregnancy in multiple sclerosis. Here immunoSEQ multiplex PCR was the method, and the copy in TCRdb shows in-frame clones only, minus some. The table has about 56,000 clones, 89% seen once. The sample in question was peripheral blood, obtained after pregnancy. These receptors were obtained from a female donor with multiple sclerosis, enrolled in a pregnancy study.

In DNA form, the CDR3 reads TGTGCCAGAAGCGTCAGGGGGAAAGGCTACACCTTC. Protein: CARSVRGKGYTF. The chain recombines TRBV5-3 with TRBJ1-2, with 7 nucleotides matching TRBD1. TRBV5-3 counts as an open reading frame of uncertain function. This CDR3 region has 12 residues. V lost 4 bases and J lost 8; bases outside the gene matches: 5.

This chain links TRBV30 with TRBJ1-1; 8 nucleotides match TRBD1. The CDR3 has 16 amino acids. Trimming at V came to 0 bases and at J to 8 bases, leaving 14 bases not matched to a gene. The germline V gene has CDR1 GTSNPN and CDR2 SVGIG (reference sequence). CDR3 sequence: CAWSVHVGSGGLEAFF. CDR3 nucleotides: TGTGCCTGGAGTGTACACGTAGGGTCAGGGGGCTTGGAAGCTTTCTTT.

The gene calls are TRBV10-2 and TRBJ2-1; 8 bases map to TRBD2. Losses at the gene ends were 4 bases for V and 10 bases for J; bases not matched to a gene: 6. This CDR3 contains 13 residues. CDR1 WSHSY and CDR2 SAAADI come from the germline V gene. The CDR3 loop is CASSVFSGEEQFF. The CDR3 bases are TGCGCCAGCAGTGTGTTTAGCGGGGAGGAGCAGTTCTTC.

CDR3 loop: CASTTQGTNYGYTF. CDR3 DNA sequence: TGTGCCAGCACCACACAGGGGACGAACTATGGCTACACCTTC. The chain uses TRBV9 and TRBJ1-2; the match to TRBD1 covers 7 bases. From germline, CDR1 is SGDLS and CDR2 YYNGEE. V trimming: 6 bases; J trimming: 2 bases; junction bases outside the gene matches: 7. The CDR3 totals 14 residues.

A single count supports this clone. The CDR3 loop is CARERQNYGYTF. Here the CDR3 DNA reads TGTGCCAGAGAGAGGCAGAACTATGGCTACACCTTC. The chain joins TRBV2 to TRBJ1-2; unclear D gene. V was clipped by 9 bases and J by 2 bases, with 10 bases between them. This CDR3 is built from 12 residues. CDR1 is SNHLY and CDR2 is FYNNEI in the germline V gene. The whole variable domain, remainder taken from reference TRBV2 and TRBJ1-2, is EPEVTQTPSHQVTQMGQEVILRCVPISNHLYFYWYRQILGQKVEFLVSFYNNEISEKSEIFDDQFSVERPDGSNFTLKIRSTKLEDSAMYFCARERQNYGYTFGSGTRLTVV.

There are a few counts of this clone. The rearrangement links TRBV10-3 to TRBJ2-3; 7 nucleotides align to TRBD2. The CDR3 is made up of 13 amino acids. Germline assignment: CDR1 ENHRY and CDR2 SYGVKD. Trimming removed 7 bases from V and 4 bases from J; junction bases left unmatched: 5. The CDR3 is CAINGLGPDTQYF. CDR3 coding DNA: TGTGCCATCAACGGACTAGGCCCAGATACGCAGTATTTT.

This sequence joins TRBV6-1 and TRBJ2-1, with 9 bases identical to TRBD2. From germline, CDR1 is MNHNS and CDR2 SASEGT. Losses at the gene ends were 2 bases for V and 4 bases for J; bases not matched to a gene: 0. The CDR3 is made up of 14 amino acids. CDR3: CASSESGGYNEQFF. CDR3 coding DNA: TGTGCCAGCAGTGAAAGCGGGGGGTACAATGAGCAGTTCTTC.

V usage is TRBV19 and J usage is TRBJ1-1, with a possible D match to TRBD1 (6 bases). This CDR3 is built from 14 residues. Trimming stripped 5 bases from V and 3 bases from J, with 13 bases between. Germline CDR1 LNHDA, CDR2 SQIVND (reference sequence). CDR3 nucleotides: TGTGCCAGTAGTCAGGGACAAATCTACACTGAAGCTTTCTTT. Protein sequence: CASSQGQIYTEAFF.

This chain joins TRBV5-1 and TRBJ1-1; tentatively, D is TRBD1 (6 bases). Germline values: CDR1 SGHRS, CDR2 YFSETQ. CDR3 length: 15 amino acids. The V end lost 0 bases, the J end lost 5 bases, and 14 bases lay between the germline ends. The CDR3 DNA is TGCGCCAGCAGCTTGGGGCCAGGGGTGGGTACTGAAGCTTTCTTT. Encoded protein: CASSLGPGVGTEAFF.

The chain recombines TRBV18 with TRBJ2-3, with 7 nucleotides matching TRBD1. The J segment lost 9 bases and the V segment lost 4 bases, leaving 4 bases of the junction unmatched. The CDR3 extends over 12 amino acids. In germline, CDR1 is KGHSH, CDR2 LQKENI. Here the CDR3 reads CASSLLTGTQYF. The CDR3 DNA reads as TGTGCCAGCTCACTCCTGACAGGGACGCAGTATTTT.

A few counts support this clone. The chain is built from TRBV21-1 and TRBJ2-7; the table gives TRBD2 as D, unverified against the DNA. TRBV21-1 is flagged as a pseudogene. The CDR3 spans 14 residues. CDR3 coding DNA: TGTGCCAGCAGCCGTTCTAGGGAGGTATACGAGCAGTACTTC. It specifies CASSRSREVYEQYF.

The rearrangement joins TRBV6-1 to TRBJ1-4; D not resolved. Between the trimmed V and J ends, which lost 2 bases and 8 bases, there was a span of 3 bases. The CDR3 loop spans 11 amino acids. The V gene's germline CDR1 is MNHNS and CDR2 SASEGT. The CDR3 coding sequence is TGTGCCAGCAGTGAACAGGAAAAACTGTTTTTT. The encoded protein is CASSEQEKLFF.

This clone was observed a single time. The genes are TRBV7-9 and TRBJ2-5, with 7 positions matching TRBD2. V dropped 5 bases and J dropped 5; count of bases not matched to a gene: 14. Per the germline V gene, CDR1 is SEHNR and CDR2 is FQNEAQ (reference sequence). CDR3 length: 16 amino acids. For the CDR3, the DNA is TGTGCCAGCAGCAGAAACTGGGGGGGGAACACGGAGACCCAGTACTTC. Amino acid sequence: CASSRNWGGNTETQYF.

This sequence joins TRBV7-2 and TRBJ2-7, with 10 bases that match TRBD1. CDR3 length: 15 amino acids. Germline V lookup: CDR1 SGHTA, CDR2 FQGNSA. After removal of 1 base from V and 7 bases from J, the junction contained 7 bases not matched to a gene. The CDR3 here is CASSLGGTGAREQYF. CDR3 nucleotide sequence: TGTGCCAGCAGCTTAGGCGGGACAGGGGCTCGAGAGCAGTACTTC.

V usage is TRBV6-1 and J usage is TRBJ2-7; TRBD1 agrees at 7 bases. The CDR3 sequence is 14 residues long. J lost 1 base, V lost 8 bases, and 8 bases had no gene match. CDR1 MNHNS and CDR2 SASEGT come from the germline V gene. In DNA, the CDR3 is TGTGCCAGCTTCAACCGGGACAGTTCCTACGAGCAGTACTTC. It is translated as CASFNRDSSYEQYF.

The chain recombines TRBV19 with TRBJ2-7, with D possibly TRBD1 on 5 matching bases. Germline lookup yields CDR1 LNHDA and CDR2 SQIVND (reference sequence). There are 13 residues in the CDR3. V was trimmed by 9 bases and J by 3 bases, leaving 15 bases between them. The CDR3 DNA is TGTGCCAGCTCCAGGGTGGTTGGCTACGAGCAGTACTTC. This encodes CASSRVVGYEQYF.

The chain carries TRBV28 and TRBJ1-1; D may be TRBD1 (5 bases). The germline gives CDR1 MDHEN, CDR2 SYDVKM. Trimming shortened V by 0 bases and J by 5 bases, and 10 bases separated the two germline ends. The CDR3 is made up of 14 amino acids. CDR3 residues: CASSLWGGATEAFF. The CDR3 DNA follows: TGTGCCAGCAGTTTATGGGGGGGAGCTACTGAAGCTTTCTTT.

The chain combines TRBV5-1 with TRBJ2-3; possible D gene TRBD2, 6 bases. This CDR3 has 15 residues. The ends were cut back, 1 base at V and 4 bases at J, with 13 bases in the middle. CDR1 is SGHRS and CDR2 is YFSETQ in the germline V gene. CDR3 coding DNA: TGCGCCAGCAGCTTGTACGGGGGAGGTTCAGATACGCAGTATTTT. Translation gives CASSLYGGGSDTQYF.

The rearrangement links TRBV7-9 to TRBJ2-7, with a possible D match to TRBD1 (6 bases). Germline V gene lookup returns CDR1 SEHNR and CDR2 FQNEAQ (reference sequence). The length of the CDR3 is 16 residues. V was clipped by 3 bases and J by 6 bases, with 21 bases between them. CDR3 sequence reads: CASSFSPRGRIREQYF. The DNA of the CDR3 is TGTGCCAGCAGCTTCTCCCCCAGGGGCAGGATTCGCGAGCAGTACTTC.

The chain links TRBV19 to TRBJ1-2; D is uncertain. This CDR3 has 11 amino acids. Germline V gene sequence: CDR1 LNHDA, CDR2 SQIVND (reference sequence). V was shortened by 7 bases and J by 2 bases, with 5 bases between the two germline ends. CDR3 DNA sequence: TGTGCCAGTATGGAGAACTATGGCTACACCTTC. The encoded protein is CASMENYGYTF.

This rearrangement joins TRBV2 to TRBJ1-4; D may be TRBD1 (5 bases). V lost 0 bases and J lost 17, with 13 bases in between. Germline V CDR1 and CDR2: SNHLY, FYNNEI. The CDR3 has 12 amino acids. DNA of the CDR3: TGTGCCAGCAGTGAAGCTGGGCGGACACCTTTTTTT. It encodes CASSEAGRTPFF.

The sample holds a few counts of this clone. The chain links TRBV28 to TRBJ1-2; TRBD1 agrees at 8 bases. CDR3 length equals 14 residues. Unmatched junction bases numbered 8, after V lost 6 bases and J lost 5 bases. Germline CDR1 and CDR2: MDHEN and SYDVKM. In nucleotides, the CDR3 is TGTGCCAGCAGAGGAGCAGGGGGCGTGTATGGCTACACCTTC. Protein sequence: CASRGAGGVYGYTF.

The rearrangement uses TRBV7-2 and TRBJ1-1; 12 nucleotides line up with TRBD1. The junction had 11 bases not matched to a gene; V was cut back by 5 bases and J by 7 bases. Germline V gene lookup returns CDR1 SGHTA and CDR2 FQGNSA. This CDR3 contains 16 residues. Here the CDR3 reads CASSPAWDRGQVEAFF. The DNA of the CDR3 is TGTGCCAGCAGCCCGGCGTGGGACAGGGGGCAGGTTGAAGCTTTCTTT.

This CDR3 reads CASSKVGGADGYTF. The DNA for the CDR3 is TGTGCCAGCAGCAAAGTGGGGGGGGCAGATGGCTACACCTTC. V and J are TRBV6-5 and TRBJ1-2, with D possibly being TRBD1 (6 bases). V was shortened by 6 bases and J by 6 bases, with 17 bases between the two germline ends. The CDR3 is 14 amino acids. Germline CDR1 MNHEY, CDR2 SVGAGI.

The CDR3 sequence: CASSWGTITTNEKLFF. The CDR3 DNA reads TGCGCCAGCAGCTGGGGGACAATTACAACTAATGAAAAACTGTTTTTT. The J gene is TRBJ1-4, the V gene TRBV5-1; TRBD1 is a possible D gene (6 bases). The germline V and J ends were trimmed by 3 bases and 0 bases, with 12 bases remaining between them. CDR1 SGHRS and CDR2 YFSETQ come from the germline V gene. The CDR3 is made up of 16 amino acids.

The V and J genes are TRBV30 and TRBJ1-4; 8 nucleotides align to TRBD1. The germline V gene encodes CDR1 GTSNPN and CDR2 SVGIG (reference sequence). This CDR3 contains 15 residues. V was clipped by 3 bases and J by 5 bases; unmatched bases: 8. The CDR3 is CAWRPRDRTNEKLFF. For the CDR3, the DNA is TGTGCCTGGAGACCCCGGGACAGGACGAATGAAAAACTGTTTTTT.